Many counts were recorded for the clone carrying this T cell receptor (beta chain). The record originates from a study of early T cells in non-severe SARS-CoV-2 infection. Across the study: Unsorted whole blood bulk RNA was sequenced, with unpaired chains.

Losses at the gene ends were 11 bases for V and 6 bases for J; bases not matched to a gene: 11. CDR1 is MNHNS, CDR2 SASEGT, per germline. The CDR3 runs to 14 residues. Individual cDNA molecules were tagged with unique molecular identifiers, the study reported. MiXCR was run by TCRdb on the 5' RACE reads, yielding one entry per CDR3 protein. The table includes about 40,000 distinct CDR3 sequences, about 25% detected once. J is TRBJ1-4 and V is TRBV6-1; 8 nucleotides match TRBD1. The receptor was derived from an adult who was a healthcare worker with PCR-confirmed SARS-CoV-2 infection or an uninfected control (not recorded which). The input for sequencing was whole blood, taken at baseline. The CDR3 DNA reads as TGTGCCTCCCATGTGAGGACAGGGTATGAAAAACTGTTTTTT. Its translation: CASHVRTGYEKLFF.